This section outlines one T cell receptor (beta chain) sequence together with its context. Its antigen is currently unknown. The sample comes from a study of T cells after yellow fever vaccination. The study, taken as a whole, reports: Boosting was followed by the reappearance of most primary-vaccination clones (roughly 96% CD4, 85% to 90% CD8).

TCRdb recomputed calls from the 5' RACE reads with MiXCR, one row per CDR3 protein. The table has 500,000 to 650,000 distinct CDR3 sequences, approximately 12% seen once; the top ten hold more than 12%. Germline V gene sequence: CDR1 GTSNPN, CDR2 SVGIG (reference sequence). V was clipped by 2 bases and J by 2 bases, with 9 bases between them. The CDR3 has 13 amino acids. The sample in question was PBMCs, obtained on the day of the yellow fever booster vaccination. This receptor was obtained from a man aged 25 to 45 who received the YFV17D yellow fever vaccine. This sequence joins TRBV30 and TRBJ2-5; D gene uncertain. The CDR3 DNA reads as TGTGCCTGGAGTTGGGATACTCAAGAGACCCAGTACTTC. Amino acid sequence: CAWSWDTQETQYF. Combining the CDR3 with reference TRBV30 and TRBJ2-5 gives the whole variable domain SQTIHQWPATLVQPVGSPLSLECTVEGTSNPNLYWYRQAAGRGLQLLFYSVGIGQISSEVPQNLSASRPQDRQFILSSKKLLLSDSGFYLCAWSWDTQETQYFGPGTRLLVL.